This T cell receptor beta chain was identified in a study of T cell changes during pregnancy in multiple sclerosis. The method was immunoSEQ multiplex PCR; TCRdb's version includes in-frame clones alone and lacks a portion of them. Of tens of thousands of clones listed, just over 90% were seen once; the top ten hold about 10%. The CDR3 consists of 14 residues. Germline loops: CDR1 SEHNR, CDR2 FQNEAQ (reference sequence). Trimming took 7 bases from V and 6 from J, leaving 15 bases between them. This receptor was obtained from a female donor with multiple sclerosis, enrolled in a pregnancy study. The chain has TRBV7-9 and TRBJ1-4, with D possibly being TRBD1 (6 bases). The sample here was CD8+ T cells from peripheral blood mononuclear cells, taken before pregnancy. The CDR3 here is CASISAGADEKLFF. Written as DNA, the CDR3 is TGTGCCAGCATCTCGGCGGGGGCGGATGAAAAACTGTTTTTT. The full variable domain, rest sourced from reference TRBV7-9 and TRBJ1-4, is DTGVSQNPRHKITKRGQNVTFRCDPISEHNRLYWYRQTLGQGPEFLTYFQNEAQLEKSRLLSDRFSAERPKGSFSTLEIQRTEQGDSAMYLCASISAGADEKLFFGSGTQLSVL.